This T cell receptor (beta chain) emerged from a study of cytomegalovirus exposure and HLA in healthy donors. The ends lost 4 bases at V and 4 bases at J; junction bases unmatched: 4. The CDR3 has 14 amino acids. Germline V gene lookup returns CDR1 SGHNT and CDR2 YYREEE (reference sequence). Study results and limitations: The authors listed 150 to 200 TCR beta chains as cytomegalovirus-associated.

The PCR ran on 60 Vbeta and 13 Jbeta primers. The repertoire was sequenced with immunoSEQ multiplex PCR; TCRdb's copy has only in-frame clones and lacks some. Among about 160,000 clones listed, approximately 84% were seen once. Worth noting for this clone: The antigen is undetermined.

V gene TRBV5-4 combines with J gene TRBJ2-7, with 11 bases identical to TRBD1. The origin of this receptor is a man aged 18 to 29 in good health and CMV-seropositive. Sequencing used PBMCs. The CDR3 DNA sequence: TGTGCCAGCAGCCCGGGGACAGGGGGTTACGAGCAGTACTTC. Its translation: CASSPGTGGYEQYF.